Listed below are T cell receptor beta chains from one sample, sequenced in a study of Tregs in tolerant kidney transplant recipients. Sequencing was performed with immunoSEQ multiplex PCR; in TCRdb, only in-frame clones are kept and a portion is missing. The sample holds roughly 66,000 clones, just under 95% seen once. The sample was CD8+ T cells from blood, taken before the transplant. The receptors shown here come from a human donor who received a combined kidney and bone marrow transplant. CDR3s include the opening cysteine and the closing phenylalanine or tryptophan.

15	TRBV14	CASSRFSSGDNEQFF
14	TRBV19	CASNFQGGNTEAFF
15	TRBV7-9	CASSSRQGSSYEQYF
15	TRBV11-3	CATLAEVPNTGELFF
14	TRBV25-1	CASSGEPTYNEQFF
16	TRBV25-1	CASSTLVAGFAETQYF
14	TRBV5-6	CASTTGFSGNTIYF
19	TRBV10-3	CAIRTWTSGNSGGANVLTF
13	TRBV27	CASSLSLISEAFF
17	TRBV9	CASSPSTGTVSYNEQFF